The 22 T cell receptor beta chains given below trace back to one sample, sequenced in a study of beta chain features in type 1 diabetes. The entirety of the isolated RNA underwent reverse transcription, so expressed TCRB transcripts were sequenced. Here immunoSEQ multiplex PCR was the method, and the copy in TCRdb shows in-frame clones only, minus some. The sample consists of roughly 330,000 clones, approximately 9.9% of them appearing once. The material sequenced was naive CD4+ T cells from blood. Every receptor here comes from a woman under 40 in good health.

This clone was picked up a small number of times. The CDR3 DNA reads TGTGCCAGCAGTTACCCGGTAGCGAACACTGAAGCTTTCTTT. Its protein is CASSYPVANTEAFF. This chain connects TRBV6-6 to TRBJ1-1; D is ambiguous. Germline CDR1 MNHNY, CDR2 SVGAGI (reference sequence). Trimming took off 2 bases at V and 1 base at J, with 8 bases between the two ends. This CDR3 has 14 amino acids.

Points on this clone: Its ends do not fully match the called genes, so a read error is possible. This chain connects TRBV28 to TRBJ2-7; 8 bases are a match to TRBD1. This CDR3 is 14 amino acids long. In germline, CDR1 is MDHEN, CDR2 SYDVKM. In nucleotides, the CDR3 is TGTGCCAGCAGTTTCATCGACAGGGGCTACCAGCAGTACTTC. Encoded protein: CASSFIDRGYQQYF.

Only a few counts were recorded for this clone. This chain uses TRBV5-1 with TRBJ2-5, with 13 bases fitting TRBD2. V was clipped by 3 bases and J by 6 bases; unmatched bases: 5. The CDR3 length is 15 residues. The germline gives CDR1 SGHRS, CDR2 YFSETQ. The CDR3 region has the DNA TGCGCCAGCAGCTCCGGACTAGCGGGGGTGAAGACCCAGTACTTC. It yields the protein CASSSGLAGVKTQYF.

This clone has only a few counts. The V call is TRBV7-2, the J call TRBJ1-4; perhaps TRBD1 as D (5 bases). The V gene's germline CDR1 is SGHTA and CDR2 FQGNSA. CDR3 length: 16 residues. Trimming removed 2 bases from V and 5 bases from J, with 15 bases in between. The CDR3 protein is CASSLTGLTVNEKLFF. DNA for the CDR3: TGTGCCAGCAGCTTAACAGGCCTGACAGTGAATGAAAAACTGTTTTTT.

The CDR3 is CASSQVPKGSGNPYNEQFF. CDR3 in DNA: TGTGCCAGCAGCCAAGTACCAAAAGGTAGCGGGAACCCCTACAATGAGCAGTTCTTC. The rearrangement uses TRBV4-2 and TRBJ2-1; 8 positions agree with TRBD2. The junction had 13 bases not matched to a gene; V was cut back by 1 base and J by 2 bases. Germline V gives CDR1 LGHNA, CDR2 YNFKEQ. The CDR3 sequence is 19 residues long.

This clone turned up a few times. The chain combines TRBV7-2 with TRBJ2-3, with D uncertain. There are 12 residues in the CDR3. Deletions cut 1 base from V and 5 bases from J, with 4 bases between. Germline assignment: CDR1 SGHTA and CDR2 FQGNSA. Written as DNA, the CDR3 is TGTGCCAGCAGCTTAGTAATAGATACGCAGTATTTT. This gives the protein CASSLVIDTQYF.

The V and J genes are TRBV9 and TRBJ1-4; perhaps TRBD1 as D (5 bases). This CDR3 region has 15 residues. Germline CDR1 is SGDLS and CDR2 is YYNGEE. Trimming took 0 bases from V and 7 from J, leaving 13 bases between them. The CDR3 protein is CASSVAQAVGEKLFF. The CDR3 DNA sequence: TGTGCCAGCAGCGTAGCACAGGCGGTCGGTGAAAAACTGTTTTTT.

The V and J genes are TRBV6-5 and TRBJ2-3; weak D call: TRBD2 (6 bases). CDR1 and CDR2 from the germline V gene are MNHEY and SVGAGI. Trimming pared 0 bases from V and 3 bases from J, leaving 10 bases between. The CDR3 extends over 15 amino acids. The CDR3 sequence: CASSYSGSRTDTQYF. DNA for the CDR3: TGTGCCAGCAGTTACTCCGGGAGTAGGACAGATACGCAGTATTTT.

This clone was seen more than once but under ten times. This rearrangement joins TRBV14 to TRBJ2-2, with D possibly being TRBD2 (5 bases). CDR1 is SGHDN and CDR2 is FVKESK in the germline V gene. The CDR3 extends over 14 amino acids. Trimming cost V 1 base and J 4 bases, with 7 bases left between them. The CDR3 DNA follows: TGTGCCAGCAGCCAAGCTAGCTCCACCGGGGAGCTGTTTTTT. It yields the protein CASSQASSTGELFF. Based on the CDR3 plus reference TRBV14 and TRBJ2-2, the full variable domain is EAGVTQFPSHSVIEKGQTVTLRCDPISGHDNLYWYRRVMGKEIKFLLHFVKESKQDESGMPNNRFLAERTGGTYSTLKVQPAELEDSGVYFCASSQASSTGELFFGEGSRLTVL.

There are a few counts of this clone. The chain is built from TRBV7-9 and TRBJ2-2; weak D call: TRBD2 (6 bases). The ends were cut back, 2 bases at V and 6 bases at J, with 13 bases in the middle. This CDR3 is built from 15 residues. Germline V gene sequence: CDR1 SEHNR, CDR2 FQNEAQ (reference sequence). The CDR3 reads CASSLWRDGPGELFF. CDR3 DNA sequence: TGTGCCAGCAGCTTATGGAGGGATGGCCCCGGGGAGCTGTTTTTT.

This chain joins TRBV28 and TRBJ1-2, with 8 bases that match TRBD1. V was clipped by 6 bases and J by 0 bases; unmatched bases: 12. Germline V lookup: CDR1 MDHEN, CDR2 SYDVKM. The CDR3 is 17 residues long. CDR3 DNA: TGTGCCAGCAGCAATGCCTTGGGGACAGGTGCTAACTATGGCTACACCTTC. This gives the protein CASSNALGTGANYGYTF.

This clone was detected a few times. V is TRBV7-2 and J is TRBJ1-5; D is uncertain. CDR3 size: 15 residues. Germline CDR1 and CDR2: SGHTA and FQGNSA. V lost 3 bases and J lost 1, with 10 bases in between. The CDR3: CASSFGRASNQPQHF. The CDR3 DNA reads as TGTGCCAGCAGCTTCGGCAGAGCGAGCAATCAGCCCCAGCATTTT.

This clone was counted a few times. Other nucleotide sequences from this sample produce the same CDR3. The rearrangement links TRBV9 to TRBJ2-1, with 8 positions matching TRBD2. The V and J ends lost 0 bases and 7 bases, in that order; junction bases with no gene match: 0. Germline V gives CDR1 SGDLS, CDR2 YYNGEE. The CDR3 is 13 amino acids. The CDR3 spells CASSVAGGNEQFF. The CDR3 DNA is TGTGCCAGCAGCGTAGCGGGGGGGAATGAGCAGTTCTTC. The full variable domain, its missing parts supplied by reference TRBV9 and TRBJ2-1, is DSGVTQTPKHLITATGQRVTLRCSPRSGDLSVYWYQQSLDQGLQFLIQYYNGEERAKGNILERFSAQQFPDLHSELNLSSLELGDSALYFCASSVAGGNEQFFGPGTRLTVL.

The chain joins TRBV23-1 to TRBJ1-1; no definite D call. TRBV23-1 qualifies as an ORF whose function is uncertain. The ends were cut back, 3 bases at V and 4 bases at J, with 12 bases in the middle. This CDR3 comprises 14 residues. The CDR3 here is CASSHTKAVTEAFF. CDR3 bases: TGCGCCAGCAGTCATACAAAGGCGGTCACTGAAGCTTTCTTT.

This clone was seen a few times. The CDR3 DNA reads TGTGCCAGCAGCTTGGGAGTAGCGGGAAGTACAGATACGCAGTATTTT. This encodes CASSLGVAGSTDTQYF. V is TRBV5-6 and J is TRBJ2-3, with TRBD2 identical over 8 bases. The V gene end was trimmed by 0 bases and the J gene end by 3 bases; junction bases not matched to a gene: 6. Per germline, CDR1 SGHDT and CDR2 YYEEEE. CDR3 length: 16 residues.

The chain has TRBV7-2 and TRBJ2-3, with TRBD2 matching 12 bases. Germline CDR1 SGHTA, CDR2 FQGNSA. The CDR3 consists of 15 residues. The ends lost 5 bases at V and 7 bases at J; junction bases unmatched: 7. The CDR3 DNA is TGTGCCAGCAGCCCTTCTGGACTAGCGGGATATACGCAGTATTTT. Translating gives CASSPSGLAGYTQYF.

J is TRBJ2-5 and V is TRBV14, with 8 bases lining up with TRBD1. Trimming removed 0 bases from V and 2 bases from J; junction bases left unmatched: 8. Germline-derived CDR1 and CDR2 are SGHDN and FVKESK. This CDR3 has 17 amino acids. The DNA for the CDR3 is TGTGCCAGCAGCCAAGATTCTGACAGGGGCCGTCAAGAGACCCAGTACTTC. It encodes CASSQDSDRGRQETQYF.

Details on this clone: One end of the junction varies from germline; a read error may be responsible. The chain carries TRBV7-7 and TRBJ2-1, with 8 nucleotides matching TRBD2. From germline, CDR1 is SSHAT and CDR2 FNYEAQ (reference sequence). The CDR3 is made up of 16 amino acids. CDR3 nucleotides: TGTGCTAGCAGCGCCTCAACTAGCGGTTCCTACAATGAGCAGTTCTTC. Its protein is CASSASTSGSYNEQFF.

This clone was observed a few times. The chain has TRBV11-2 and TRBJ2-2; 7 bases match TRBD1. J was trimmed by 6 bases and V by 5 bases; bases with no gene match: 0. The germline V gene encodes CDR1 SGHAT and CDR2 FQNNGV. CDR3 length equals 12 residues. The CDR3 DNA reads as TGTGCCAGCAGCAGGGGGCCCGGGGAGCTGTTTTTT. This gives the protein CASSRGPGELFF. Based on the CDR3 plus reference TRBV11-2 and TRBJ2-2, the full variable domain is EAGVAQSPRYKIIEKRQSVAFWCNPISGHATLYWYQQILGQGPKLLIQFQNNGVVDDSQLPKDRFSAERLKGVDSTLKIQPAKLEDSAVYLCASSRGPGELFFGEGSRLTVL.

This CDR3 reads CASSQYARTGPLQETQYF. The CDR3 nucleotides read TGTGCCAGCAGCCAATACGCCCGGACTGGGCCCCTCCAAGAGACCCAGTACTTC. The chain carries TRBV4-2 and TRBJ2-5; D may be TRBD2 (5 bases). The V end was cut by 2 bases, the J end by 1 base, with 20 bases between. Germline V gives CDR1 LGHNA, CDR2 YNFKEQ. CDR3 size: 18 residues.

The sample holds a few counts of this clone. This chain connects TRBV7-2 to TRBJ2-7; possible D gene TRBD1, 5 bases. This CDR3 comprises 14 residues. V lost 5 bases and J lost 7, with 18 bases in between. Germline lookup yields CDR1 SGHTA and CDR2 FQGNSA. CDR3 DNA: TGTGCCAGCAGCCCCCAAGGCCTAAAGGGGGAGCAGTACTTC. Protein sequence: CASSPQGLKGEQYF.

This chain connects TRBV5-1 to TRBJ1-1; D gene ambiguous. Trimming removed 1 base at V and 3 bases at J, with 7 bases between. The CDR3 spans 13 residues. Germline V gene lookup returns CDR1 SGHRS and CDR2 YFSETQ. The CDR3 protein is CASSLSQYTEAFF. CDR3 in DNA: TGCGCCAGCAGCTTGTCGCAGTACACTGAAGCTTTCTTT.